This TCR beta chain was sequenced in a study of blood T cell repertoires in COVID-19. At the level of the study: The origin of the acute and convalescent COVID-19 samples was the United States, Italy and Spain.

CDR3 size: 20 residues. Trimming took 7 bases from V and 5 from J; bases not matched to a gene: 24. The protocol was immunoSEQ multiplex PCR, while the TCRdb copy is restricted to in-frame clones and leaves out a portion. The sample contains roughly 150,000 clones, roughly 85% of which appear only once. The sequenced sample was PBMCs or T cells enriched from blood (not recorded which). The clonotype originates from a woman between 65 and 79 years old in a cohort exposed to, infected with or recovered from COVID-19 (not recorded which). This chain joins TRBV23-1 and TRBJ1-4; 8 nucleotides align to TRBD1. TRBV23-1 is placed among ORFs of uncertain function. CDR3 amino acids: CASTRGDRSPPGITNEKLFF. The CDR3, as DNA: TGCGCCAGCACCAGGGGGGACAGGAGCCCTCCCGGGATAACCAATGAAAAACTGTTTTTT.